This passage covers 27 T cell receptor beta chains from one sample sequenced in a study of blood T cells in healthy people across ages. The second PCR ran roughly 6 to 11 cycles with a sample-barcoded 5' primer and J-beta primers. Each CDR3 protein gets one entry after TCRdb re-called the 5' RACE reads with MiXCR. In the table there are more than 1.4 million distinct CDR3 sequences, approximately 42% of which are singletons. Material: blood. These receptors were taken from a woman aged 18-30 years in good health.

This clonotype was picked up a small number of times. The chain has TRBV29-1 and TRBJ2-1, with D perhaps TRBD1 (6 bases). Germline-derived CDR1 and CDR2 are SQVTM and ANQGSEA. Between the trimmed V and J ends, which lost 7 bases and 6 bases, there was a span of 7 bases. The CDR3 loop spans 10 amino acids. CDR3 loop: CSGGGNEQFF. The CDR3 DNA reads TGCAGCGGAGGGGGCAATGAGCAGTTCTTC.

This clonotype was picked up one time. Written as DNA, the CDR3 is TGCAGCAATCACCACACCGGGGAGCTGTTTTTT. This encodes CSNHHTGELFF. The chain employs TRBV20-1 and TRBJ2-2, with D hard to call. The length of the CDR3 is 11 residues. The germline gives CDR1 DFQATT, CDR2 SNEGSKA (reference sequence).

The chain recombines TRBV9 with TRBJ2-7; no reliable D call. Germline V lookup: CDR1 SGDLS, CDR2 YYNGEE. The germline V and J ends were trimmed by 3 bases and 6 bases, with 10 bases remaining between them. The length of the CDR3 is 12 residues. The CDR3 sequence is CASSAGSLEQYF. DNA for the CDR3: TGTGCCAGCAGCGCCGGGTCCCTCGAGCAGTACTTC.

CDR3 bases: TGTGCCAGCAGGGAGTCTAGCGGAGATACACAAGAGACCCAGTACTTC. Amino acid sequence: CASRESSGDTQETQYF. The chain is built from TRBV2 and TRBJ2-5; the match to TRBD2 covers 7 bases. Germline trimming cut 6 bases from V and 2 bases from J; bases unmatched to any gene: 12. Germline CDR1 reads SNHLY; CDR2 reads FYNNEI. The CDR3 spans 16 residues. The complete variable domain, with remaining parts taken from reference TRBV2 and TRBJ2-5, reads EPEVTQTPSHQVTQMGQEVILRCVPISNHLYFYWYRQILGQKVEFLVSFYNNEISEKSEIFDDQFSVERPDGSNFTLKIRSTKLEDSAMYFCASRESSGDTQETQYFGPGTRLLVL.

This clonotype has ten or more counts. The chain employs TRBV7-2 and TRBJ2-3; D is unresolved. The CDR3 sequence is 13 residues long. The V and J ends lost 1 base and 2 bases respectively, with 4 bases between them. Germline CDR1 is SGHTA and CDR2 is FQGNSA. This chain's CDR3 is CASSLEFTDTQYF. In DNA form, the CDR3 reads TGTGCCAGCAGCTTAGAGTTCACAGATACGCAGTATTTT.

V is TRBV10-3 and J is TRBJ2-7, with 10 bases that match TRBD2. This CDR3 is built from 13 residues. Germline lookup yields CDR1 ENHRY and CDR2 SYGVKD. The J segment lost 0 bases and the V segment lost 8 bases, leaving 1 base of the junction unmatched. The CDR3 spells CAIGLAASYEQYF. The CDR3 region has the DNA TGTGCCATCGGACTAGCGGCCTCCTACGAGCAGTACTTC.

The chain uses TRBV30 and TRBJ1-2, with 7 bases matching TRBD1. The CDR3 sequence is 15 residues long. The germline gives CDR1 GTSNPN, CDR2 SVGIG (reference sequence). V lost 2 bases and J lost 5; bases outside the gene matches: 11. Here the CDR3 DNA reads TGTGCCTGGAGTTCAATGACAGGGACATGGTATGGCTACACCTTC. The encoded protein is CAWSSMTGTWYGYTF.

This clonotype was seen a handful of times. The chain uses TRBV5-1 and TRBJ2-5; D might be TRBD1 (8 bases). Trimming removed 4 bases at V and 3 bases at J, with 22 bases between. The germline CDR1 and CDR2 sequences are SGHRS and YFSETQ. CDR3 length: 17 amino acids. The CDR3 loop is CASSHGQGGKLKETQYF. DNA for the CDR3: TGCGCCAGCAGCCATGGACAGGGAGGGAAACTGAAAGAGACCCAGTACTTC.

The chain joins TRBV4-1 to TRBJ2-7; D uncertain. Trimming removed 4 bases at V and 2 bases at J, with 15 bases between. This CDR3 has 15 residues. The germline V gene encodes CDR1 MGHRA and CDR2 YSYEKL. This CDR3 is CASSPSEAEAYEQYF. DNA for the CDR3: TGCGCCAGCAGCCCATCAGAGGCGGAAGCCTACGAGCAGTACTTC.

The J gene is TRBJ2-6, the V gene TRBV20-1; the D gene could be TRBD1 or TRBD2 (5 bases each). Per the germline V gene, CDR1 is DFQATT and CDR2 is SNEGSKA (reference sequence). This CDR3 region has 17 residues. V was trimmed by 0 bases and J by 0 bases, leaving 12 bases between them. The DNA for the CDR3 is TGCAGTGCTAGAGACCAGGGAGACCCCTCTGGGGCCAACGTCCTGACTTTC. Its protein product is CSARDQGDPSGANVLTF.

The V call is TRBV3-1, the J call TRBJ2-3; D not certain. CDR1 and CDR2 from the germline V gene are LGHDT and YNNKEL (reference sequence). CDR3 length: 13 amino acids. Trimming shortened V by 4 bases and J by 4 bases, and 9 bases separated the two germline ends. DNA for the CDR3: TGTGCCAGCAGCCTCCAGGTAGCAGATACGCAGTATTTT. Residues: CASSLQVADTQYF.

The chain links TRBV5-1 to TRBJ2-7, with D perhaps given as TRBD1 or TRBD2 (5 bases each). V was pared by 7 bases and J by 2 bases, with 10 bases between. The CDR3 has 12 amino acids. Per germline, CDR1 SGHRS and CDR2 YFSETQ. CDR3 in DNA: TGCGCCAGCCGGGACCCAGCCTACGAGCAGTACTTC. The encoded protein is CASRDPAYEQYF.

V and J are TRBV18 and TRBJ2-7, with unresolved D. The last part of the DNA fits TRBJ2-5 better; the J call may be wrong. CDR1 is KGHSH, CDR2 LQKENI, per germline. This CDR3 region has 14 residues. CDR3 nucleotides: TGTGCCAGCTCACCACCAGAGTCCCAAGAGACCCAGTACTTC. Translated: CASSPPESQETQYF.

The chain is built from TRBV10-3 and TRBJ1-4; D gene uncertain. V was cut by 0 bases and J by 6 bases, with 14 bases left in between. The CDR3 extends over 16 amino acids. Looked up from germline, CDR1 is ENHRY and CDR2 is SYGVKD. The CDR3 spells CAISESTWDRDEKLFF. DNA of the CDR3: TGTGCCATCAGTGAGTCGACATGGGATCGGGATGAAAAACTGTTTTTT.

As regards this clonotype: Germline and junction disagree at one end, which may indicate a read error. The V call is TRBV10-3, the J call TRBJ2-4; 9 nucleotides agree with TRBD1. The germline V gene encodes CDR1 ENHRY and CDR2 SYGVKD. The CDR3 runs to 14 residues. The CDR3 loop is CATSDRGQGPIQYF. The CDR3 DNA follows: TGTGCCACCAGTGACAGGGGACAGGGTCCCATTCAGTACTTC.

The chain carries TRBV20-1 and TRBJ2-1, with a tentative D call TRBD1 (5 bases). V was pared by 6 bases and J by 6 bases, with 27 bases between. The CDR3 has 17 amino acids. Germline-derived CDR1 and CDR2 are DFQATT and SNEGSKA (reference sequence). As DNA, the CDR3 is TGCAGTGCCACCGGGCTGGGGCGCGGAAAAGGTCTCAATGAGCAGTTCTTC. It codes for CSATGLGRGKGLNEQFF.

This clonotype was detected a few times. The chain couples TRBV24-1 to TRBJ2-5, with TRBD2 matching over 7 bases. The junction had 17 bases not matched to a gene; V was cut back by 9 bases and J by 5 bases. Germline values: CDR1 KGHDR, CDR2 SFDVKD. CDR3 length: 16 residues. The DNA for the CDR3 is TGTGCCACCCACCCTTCGGGGGGAAAACAGGAGGAGACCCAGTACTTC. Translating it yields CATHPSGGKQEETQYF.

The table lists this clonotype with a few counts. The genes are TRBV29-1 and TRBJ1-2; D perhaps matches TRBD1 (5 bases). Deletions cut 1 base from V and 2 bases from J, with 14 bases between. Germline V gives CDR1 SQVTM, CDR2 ANQGSEA. This CDR3 is built from 15 residues. The CDR3 sequence is CSVEVPAGPNYGYTF. DNA of the CDR3: TGCAGCGTTGAAGTCCCGGCGGGACCAAACTATGGCTACACCTTC.

Only a few counts were recorded for this clonotype. This chain links TRBV12-3 or TRBV12-4 with TRBJ1-5; D may be TRBD1 (5 bases). Trimming took 2 bases from V and 6 from J, leaving 8 bases between them. CDR3 length: 13 residues. CDR3 nucleotides: TGTGCCAGCAGTTTACAGGGACGTCAGCCCCAGCATTTT. The encoded protein is CASSLQGRQPQHF.

This clonotype was counted between two and nine times. The chain is built from TRBV7-2 and TRBJ1-4; TRBD1 matches 7 bases. The CDR3 is 12 residues long. Germline assignment: CDR1 SGHTA and CDR2 FQGNSA. V lost 8 bases to trimming and J lost 7 bases; unmatched junction nucleotides: 4. CDR3 bases: TGTGCCAGCGGACAGGTTGGTGAAAAACTGTTTTTT. Protein sequence: CASGQVGEKLFF.

The chain uses TRBV20-1 and TRBJ1-5; D possibly corresponds to TRBD1 (5 bases). The CDR3 totals 13 residues. The V end was cut by 8 bases, the J end by 0 bases, with 11 bases between. Germline V CDR1 and CDR2: DFQATT, SNEGSKA (reference sequence). The CDR3 bases are TGCAGTTTCGGGGGGAGTAGCAATCAGCCCCAGCATTTT. Translation: CSFGGSSNQPQHF.

This chain joins TRBV20-1 and TRBJ1-5; D may be TRBD1 (5 bases). The V gene lost 6 bases and the J gene lost 4 bases, with 16 bases spanning the gap. This CDR3 contains 14 residues. The V gene's germline CDR1 is DFQATT and CDR2 SNEGSKA (reference sequence). The CDR3 DNA is TGCAGTGCCAGGGAAGGGACGGAGAATCAGCCCCAGCATTTT. It codes for CSAREGTENQPQHF.

This sequence joins TRBV20-1 and TRBJ2-1; 15 positions match TRBD2. The trim removed 6 bases at V and 4 bases at J, leaving 13 bases unmatched. In germline, CDR1 is DFQATT, CDR2 SNEGSKA (reference sequence). The CDR3 has 18 residues. The DNA for the CDR3 is TGCAGTGCGATGGGAGTACTGGGACTAGCGGGGGGTTACAATGAGCAGTTCTTC. This gives the protein CSAMGVLGLAGGYNEQFF.

This clonotype was observed a handful of times. This sequence joins TRBV27 and TRBJ2-7; maybe TRBD1 (5 bases). CDR1 MNHEY and CDR2 SMNVEV come from the germline V gene (reference sequence). Trimming removed 5 bases at V and 3 bases at J, with 14 bases between. This CDR3 is 14 amino acids long. The CDR3 DNA is TGTGCCAGCAGTCCAATAGGGGATGGCTACGAGCAGTACTTC. It translates to CASSPIGDGYEQYF.

On this clonotype itself: Since a much larger clone is just one base distant, this may be a read error. This chain uses TRBV7-2 with TRBJ2-7; TRBD1 agrees at 8 bases. Germline V gene sequence: CDR1 SGHTA, CDR2 FQGNSA. CDR3 length equals 16 residues. The CDR3 region has the DNA TGTGCCAGCAGCCCTCCACAGGGGGTAGGGACCTACAAGCAGTACTTC. Its protein product is CASSPPQGVGTYKQYF.

This clonotype appeared a few times. The chain couples TRBV25-1 to TRBJ2-1, with D maybe TRBD1 (6 bases). The CDR3 has 17 amino acids. Per the germline V gene, CDR1 is MGHDK and CDR2 is SYGVNS. The ends were cut back, 4 bases at V and 8 bases at J, with 24 bases in the middle. CDR3 protein: CASSGPATGHPLDEQFF. The CDR3 region has the DNA TGTGCCAGCAGTGGCCCCGCGACAGGCCATCCTTTGGATGAGCAGTTCTTC.

V and J are TRBV7-9 and TRBJ2-3; the D call may be TRBD1 or TRBD2 (5 bases each). V was trimmed by 0 bases and J by 8 bases, leaving 15 bases between them. The germline V gene encodes CDR1 SEHNR and CDR2 FQNEAQ (reference sequence). The CDR3 is 15 amino acids. CDR3 DNA sequence: TGTGCCAGCAGCTTAGCGAGGGGCGGCGCCGGTACGCAGTATTTT. This encodes CASSLARGGAGTQYF.